This T cell receptor beta chain is drawn from a study of spatial heterogeneity in lung cancer. In the study overall: Sequencing consistently turned up more beta-chain sequences than alpha-chain sequences.

Comments on this clonotype: The antigen is not known.

From germline, CDR1 is SGDLS and CDR2 YYNGEE. The CDR3 sequence is 16 residues long. The V and J ends lost 3 bases and 2 bases respectively, with 15 bases between them. General study findings and limits: More often at tumor resection than at routine follow-up, ubiquitous expanded tumor TCRs were detected in the blood.

Unique molecular identifiers, one per molecule, were present on every TCR cDNA molecule. MiXCR was run by TCRdb on the 5' RACE reads, yielding one entry per CDR3 protein. The sample lists tens of thousands of distinct CDR3 sequences, 5.2% occurring once. As to time point: sample taken at primary tumor resection. TCRs were sequenced from unsorted whole RNA of tumor, nontumor lung or PBMC. The donor group consisted of under 90 patients who had untreated, early-stage non-small cell lung cancer. This receptor was obtained from a female donor with early-stage non-small cell lung cancer. Sequenced material: PBMCs, taken at surgery. This chain connects TRBV9 to TRBJ2-1; D is perhaps TRBD2 (5 bases). The CDR3 coding sequence is TGTGCCAGCAGCGCGTCTGGGCTAGCTACCTACAATGAGCAGTTCTTC. It specifies CASSASGLATYNEQFF.